This T cell receptor beta chain was recovered during a study of cytomegalovirus exposure and HLA in healthy donors. General study results and limits: Available immune exposure information covered CMV serostatus only.

The ends were cut back, 5 bases at V and 0 bases at J, with 7 bases in the middle. Germline V gives CDR1 SGHNT, CDR2 YENEEA. The CDR3 is 14 residues long. About this clone: The antigen is not known.

PCR was performed using 60 Vbeta and 13 Jbeta primers. The data were produced by immunoSEQ multiplex PCR, yet TCRdb's version contains in-frame clones alone and is incomplete. The profile shows roughly 260,000 clones, approximately 84% of them singletons. V usage is TRBV11-3 and J usage is TRBJ2-2; D call uncertain. Sample: PBMCs. The clonotype comes from a woman in her 40s in good health and CMV-seropositive. In DNA, the CDR3 is TGTGCCAGCAGCCCACTCGCGAACACCGGGGAGCTGTTTTTT. Encoded protein: CASSPLANTGELFF.